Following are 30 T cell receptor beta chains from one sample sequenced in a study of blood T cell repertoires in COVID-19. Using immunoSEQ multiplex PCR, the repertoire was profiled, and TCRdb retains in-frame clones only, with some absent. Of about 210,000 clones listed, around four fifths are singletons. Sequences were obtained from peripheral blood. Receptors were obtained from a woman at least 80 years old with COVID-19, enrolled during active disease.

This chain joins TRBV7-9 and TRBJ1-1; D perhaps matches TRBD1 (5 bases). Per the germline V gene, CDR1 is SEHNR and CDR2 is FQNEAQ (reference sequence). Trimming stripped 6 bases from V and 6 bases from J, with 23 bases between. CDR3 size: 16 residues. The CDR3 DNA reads TGTGCCAGCAGACAAGTTGGGGGAAGCGGGGTCGCTGAAGCTTTCTTT. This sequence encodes CASRQVGGSGVAEAFF.

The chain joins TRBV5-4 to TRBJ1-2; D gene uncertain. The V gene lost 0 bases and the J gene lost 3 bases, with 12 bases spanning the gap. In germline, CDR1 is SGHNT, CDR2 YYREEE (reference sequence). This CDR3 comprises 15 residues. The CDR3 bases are TGTGCCAGCAGCTTGGGGGGAGCTTTGTACTATGGCTACACCTTC. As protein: CASSLGGALYYGYTF.

For the CDR3, the DNA is TGTGCCAGCAGTTACCTCGGGGGGGCAGGAGAAAAACTGTTTTTT. As protein: CASSYLGGAGEKLFF. The chain links TRBV6-6 to TRBJ1-4; weak D call: TRBD1 (6 bases). Trimming stripped 2 bases from V and 8 bases from J, with 15 bases between. The CDR3 totals 15 residues. Germline values: CDR1 MNHNY, CDR2 SVGAGI (reference sequence).

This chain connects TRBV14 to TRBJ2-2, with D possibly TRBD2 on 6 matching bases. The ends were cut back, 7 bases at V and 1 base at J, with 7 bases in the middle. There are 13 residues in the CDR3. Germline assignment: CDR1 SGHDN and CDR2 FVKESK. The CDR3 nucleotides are TGTGCCAGCAAGGAGGGGAACACCGGGGAGCTGTTTTTT. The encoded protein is CASKEGNTGELFF.

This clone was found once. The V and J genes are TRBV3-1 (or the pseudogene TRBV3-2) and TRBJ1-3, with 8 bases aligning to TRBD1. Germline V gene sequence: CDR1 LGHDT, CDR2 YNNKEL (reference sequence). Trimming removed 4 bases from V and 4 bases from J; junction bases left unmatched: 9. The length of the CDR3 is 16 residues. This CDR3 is CASSLRQGRGGNTIYF. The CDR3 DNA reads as TGTGCCAGCAGCCTCCGACAGGGGCGGGGGGGAAACACCATATATTTT.

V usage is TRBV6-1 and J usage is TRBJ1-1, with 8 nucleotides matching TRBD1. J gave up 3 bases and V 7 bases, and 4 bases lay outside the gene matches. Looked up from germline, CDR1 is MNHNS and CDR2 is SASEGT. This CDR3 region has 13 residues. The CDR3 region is CASIAQGDTEAFF. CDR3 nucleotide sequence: TGTGCCAGCATCGCACAGGGGGACACTGAAGCTTTCTTT.

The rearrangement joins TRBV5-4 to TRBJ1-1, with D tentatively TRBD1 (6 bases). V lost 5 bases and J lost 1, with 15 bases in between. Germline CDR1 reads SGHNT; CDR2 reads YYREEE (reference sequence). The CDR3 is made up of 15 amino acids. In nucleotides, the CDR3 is TGTGCCAGCAGTTTAGGACAGAGCAAGAACACTGAAGCTTTCTTT. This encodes CASSLGQSKNTEAFF.

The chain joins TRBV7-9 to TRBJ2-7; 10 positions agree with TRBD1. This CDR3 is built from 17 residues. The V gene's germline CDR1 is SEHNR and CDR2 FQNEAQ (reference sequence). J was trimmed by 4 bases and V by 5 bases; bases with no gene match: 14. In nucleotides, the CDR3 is TGTGCCAGCAGCCCAGAGAGGCCCGGGACAGGGGTATACGAGCAGTACTTC. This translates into CASSPERPGTGVYEQYF. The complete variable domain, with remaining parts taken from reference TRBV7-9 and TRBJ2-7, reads DTGVSQNPRHKITKRGQNVTFRCDPISEHNRLYWYRQTLGQGPEFLTYFQNEAQLEKSRLLSDRFSAERPKGSFSTLEIQRTEQGDSAMYLCASSPERPGTGVYEQYFGPGTRLTVT.

CDR3 sequence reads: CASSLGGVGTDTQYF. CDR3 coding DNA: TGCGCCAGCAGCTTGGGCGGGGTAGGCACAGATACGCAGTATTTT. The J gene is TRBJ2-3, the V gene TRBV5-1; the D gene is possibly TRBD2 (6 bases). Germline V gene sequence: CDR1 SGHRS, CDR2 YFSETQ. This CDR3 region has 15 residues. The V and J ends lost 0 bases and 1 base respectively, with 9 bases between them.

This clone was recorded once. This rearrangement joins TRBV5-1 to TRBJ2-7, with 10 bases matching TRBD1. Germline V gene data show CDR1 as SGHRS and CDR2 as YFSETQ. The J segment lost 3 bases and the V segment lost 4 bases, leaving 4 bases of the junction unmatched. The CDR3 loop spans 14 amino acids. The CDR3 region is CASSPGTGDYEQYV. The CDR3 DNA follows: TGCGCCAGCAGCCCCGGGACAGGGGACTACGAGCAGTACGTC.

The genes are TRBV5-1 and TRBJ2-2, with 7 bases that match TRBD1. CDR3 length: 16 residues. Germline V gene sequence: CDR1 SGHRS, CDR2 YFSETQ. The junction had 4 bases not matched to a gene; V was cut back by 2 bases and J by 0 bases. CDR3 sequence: CASSLQGPPNTGELFF. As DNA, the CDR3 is TGCGCCAGCAGCTTACAGGGGCCTCCGAACACCGGGGAGCTGTTTTTT.

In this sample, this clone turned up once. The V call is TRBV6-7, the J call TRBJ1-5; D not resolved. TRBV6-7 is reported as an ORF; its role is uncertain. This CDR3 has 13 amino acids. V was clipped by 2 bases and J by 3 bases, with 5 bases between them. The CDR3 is CASSYPYNQPQHF. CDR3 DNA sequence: TGTGCCAGCAGTTACCCCTACAATCAGCCCCAGCATTTT.

CDR3 protein: CATSDSPGGTWGELFF. DNA of the CDR3: TGTGCCACCAGTGACAGCCCTGGGGGGACTTGGGGGGAGCTGTTTTTT. This chain links TRBV24-1 with TRBJ2-2; D is perhaps TRBD2 (6 bases). This CDR3 comprises 16 residues. CDR1 is KGHDR, CDR2 SFDVKD, per germline. Trimming cost V 4 bases and J 8 bases, with 19 bases left between them.

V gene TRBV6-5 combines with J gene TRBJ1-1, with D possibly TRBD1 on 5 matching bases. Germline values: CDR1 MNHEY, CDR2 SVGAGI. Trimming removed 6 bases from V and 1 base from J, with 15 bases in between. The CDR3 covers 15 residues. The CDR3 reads CASSPRGIGNTEAFF. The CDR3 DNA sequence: TGTGCCAGCAGCCCGCGGGGGATTGGGAACACTGAAGCTTTCTTT.

CDR3 in DNA: TGTGCCAGCAAGCGACTAGCGGGGTATTTGGGGGAGACCCAGTACTTC. Amino acid sequence: CASKRLAGYLGETQYF. This rearrangement joins TRBV2 to TRBJ2-5; 11 positions agree with TRBD2. J was trimmed by 5 bases and V by 7 bases; bases with no gene match: 12. Germline loops: CDR1 SNHLY, CDR2 FYNNEI. The CDR3 runs 16 residues.

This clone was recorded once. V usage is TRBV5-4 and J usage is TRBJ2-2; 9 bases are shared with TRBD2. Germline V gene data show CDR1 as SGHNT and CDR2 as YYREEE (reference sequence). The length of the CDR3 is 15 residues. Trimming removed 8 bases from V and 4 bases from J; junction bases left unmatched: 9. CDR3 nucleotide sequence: TGTGCCAGTCACGCGGGGGGGGCTGGCACCGGGGAGCTGTTTTTT. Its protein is CASHAGGAGTGELFF.

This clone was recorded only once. CDR3 in amino acids: CASSQTSGSTYEQYF. The CDR3 coding sequence is TGTGCCAGCAGCCAAACAAGCGGGTCAACCTACGAGCAGTACTTC. The chain couples TRBV4-2 to TRBJ2-7, with D maybe TRBD2 (6 bases). Trimming pared 2 bases from V and 2 bases from J, leaving 13 bases between. Germline CDR1 is LGHNA and CDR2 is YNFKEQ. The CDR3 covers 15 residues.

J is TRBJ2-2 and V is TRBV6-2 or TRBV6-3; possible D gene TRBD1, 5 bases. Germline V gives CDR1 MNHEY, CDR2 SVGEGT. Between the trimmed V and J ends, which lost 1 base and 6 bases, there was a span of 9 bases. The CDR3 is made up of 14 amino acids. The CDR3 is CASSYFRVSGELFF. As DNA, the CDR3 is TGTGCCAGCAGTTACTTCAGGGTTTCCGGGGAGCTGTTTTTT.

The CDR3 spells CASSLVSGPETQYF. Written as DNA, the CDR3 is TGTGCCAGCAGCTTAGTATCGGGTCCAGAGACCCAGTACTTC. This chain joins TRBV7-9 and TRBJ2-5; D uncertain. V was cut by 1 base and J by 4 bases, with 10 bases left in between. The germline CDR1 and CDR2 sequences are SEHNR and FQNEAQ (reference sequence). This CDR3 contains 14 residues.

CDR3 in amino acids: CASSQVASVGTGELFF. CDR3 sequence (DNA): TGTGCCAGCAGCCAAGTCGCTAGCGTAGGCACCGGGGAGCTGTTTTTT. The chain couples TRBV3-1 (or the pseudogene TRBV3-2) to TRBJ2-2, with D possibly matching TRBD2 (6 bases). CDR1 is LGHDT, CDR2 YNNKEL, per germline (reference sequence). The CDR3 spans 16 residues. Deletions cut 1 base from V and 4 bases from J, with 13 bases between.

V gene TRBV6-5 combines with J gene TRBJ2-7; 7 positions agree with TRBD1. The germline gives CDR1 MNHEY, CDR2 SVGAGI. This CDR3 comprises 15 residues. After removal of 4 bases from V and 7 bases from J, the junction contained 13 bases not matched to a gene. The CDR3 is CASSSRQGSSKEQYV. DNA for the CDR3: TGTGCCAGCAGTTCGAGACAGGGATCGTCTAAGGAGCAGTACGTC.

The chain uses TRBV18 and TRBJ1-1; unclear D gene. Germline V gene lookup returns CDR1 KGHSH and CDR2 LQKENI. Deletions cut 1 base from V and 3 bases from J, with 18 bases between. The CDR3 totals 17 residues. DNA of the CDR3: TGTGCCAGCTCACCACAGTTGCTCGCGGGCGCGGACACTGAAGCTTTCTTT. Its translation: CASSPQLLAGADTEAFF.

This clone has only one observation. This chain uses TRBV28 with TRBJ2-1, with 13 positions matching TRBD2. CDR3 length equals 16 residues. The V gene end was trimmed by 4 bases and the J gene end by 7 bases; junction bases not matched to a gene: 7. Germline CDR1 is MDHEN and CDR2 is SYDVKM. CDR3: CASSSGGLAGRNEQFF. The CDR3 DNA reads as TGTGCCAGCAGTTCTGGGGGACTAGCGGGGAGGAATGAGCAGTTCTTC. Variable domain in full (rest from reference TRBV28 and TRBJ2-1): DVKVTQSSRYLVKRTGEKVFLECVQDMDHENMFWYRQDPGLGLRLIYFSYDVKMKEKGDIPEGYSVSREKKERFSLILESASTNQTSMYLCASSSGGLAGRNEQFFGPGTRLTVL.

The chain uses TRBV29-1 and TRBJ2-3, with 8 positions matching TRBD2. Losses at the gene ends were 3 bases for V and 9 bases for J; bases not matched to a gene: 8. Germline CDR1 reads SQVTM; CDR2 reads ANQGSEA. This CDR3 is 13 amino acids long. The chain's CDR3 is CSVDPGGGGTQYF. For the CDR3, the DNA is TGCAGCGTTGACCCCGGGGGGGGTGGCACGCAGTATTTT.

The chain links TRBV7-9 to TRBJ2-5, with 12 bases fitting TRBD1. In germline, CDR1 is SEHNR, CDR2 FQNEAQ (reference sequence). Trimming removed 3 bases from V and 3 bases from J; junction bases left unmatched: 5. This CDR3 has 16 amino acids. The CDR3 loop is CASSFGGTGGKETQYF. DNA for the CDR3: TGTGCCAGCAGCTTCGGGGGGACAGGGGGCAAAGAGACCCAGTACTTC.

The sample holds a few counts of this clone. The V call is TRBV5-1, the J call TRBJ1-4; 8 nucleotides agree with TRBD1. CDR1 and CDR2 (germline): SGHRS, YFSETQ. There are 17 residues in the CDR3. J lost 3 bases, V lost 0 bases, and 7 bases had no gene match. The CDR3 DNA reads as TGCGCCAGCAGCTTGGACGGACAGGGCAGGGCTAATGAAAAACTGTTTTTT. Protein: CASSLDGQGRANEKLFF.

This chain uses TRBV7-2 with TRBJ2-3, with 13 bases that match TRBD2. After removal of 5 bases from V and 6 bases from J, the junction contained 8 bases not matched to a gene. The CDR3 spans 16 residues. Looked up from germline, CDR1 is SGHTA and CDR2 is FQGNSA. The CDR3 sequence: CASSPRLAGGGDTQYF. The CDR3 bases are TGTGCCAGCAGCCCACGACTAGCGGGGGGTGGGGATACGCAGTATTTT.

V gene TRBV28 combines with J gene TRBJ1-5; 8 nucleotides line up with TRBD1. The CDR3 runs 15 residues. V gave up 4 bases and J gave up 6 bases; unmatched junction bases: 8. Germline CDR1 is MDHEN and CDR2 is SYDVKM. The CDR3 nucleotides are TGTGCCAGCAGTTCTAGGGACAGGTTGTTTCAGCCCCAGCATTTT. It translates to CASSSRDRLFQPQHF.

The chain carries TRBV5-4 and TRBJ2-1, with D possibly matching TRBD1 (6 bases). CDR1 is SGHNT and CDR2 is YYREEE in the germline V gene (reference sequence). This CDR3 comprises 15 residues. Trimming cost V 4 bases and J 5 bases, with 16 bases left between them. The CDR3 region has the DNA TGTGCCAGCAGCCAGGCAGGGGCTGGGAACAATGAGCAGTTCTTC. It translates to CASSQAGAGNNEQFF.

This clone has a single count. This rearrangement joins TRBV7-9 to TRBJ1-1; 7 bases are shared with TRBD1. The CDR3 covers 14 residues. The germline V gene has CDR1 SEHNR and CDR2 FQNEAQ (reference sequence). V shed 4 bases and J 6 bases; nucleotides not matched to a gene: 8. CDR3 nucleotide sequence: TGTGCCAGCAGCTCCCACTCCGACAGGGCTGAAGCTTTCTTT. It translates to CASSSHSDRAEAFF.